Sequencing of this TCR beta chain was carried out in a study of shared clonotypes between healthy human individuals. This table comes from immunoSEQ multiplex PCR, and its TCRdb copy is limited to in-frame clones, with some not included. The sample carries roughly 760,000 clones, around 74% recorded once. V lost 7 bases and J lost 5, with 19 bases in between. The CDR3 has 15 amino acids. The germline gives CDR1 SGHVS, CDR2 FQNEAQ. J is TRBJ2-3 and V is TRBV7-8; D not certain. The receptor comes from a woman under 40 in good health. Sample: memory CD4+ T cells sorted from blood. Stated subset: CD45RA-negative fraction. CDR3 nucleotide sequence: TGTGCCAGCACCCTTGGCGGTACAACGGTAGATACGCAGTATTTT. Encoded protein: CASTLGGTTVDTQYF.